This T cell receptor (beta chain) was sequenced in a study of patients with pleural tuberculosis. The CDR3 contains 13 residues. Deletions cut 6 bases from V and 7 bases from J, with 15 bases between. This clonotype was detected ten times or more. TCRdb re-analysed the reads in MiXCR, keeping a single row per CDR3 protein. The table includes around 50,000 distinct CDR3 sequences, 5.5% to 8% detected once. The chain uses TRBV12-3 or TRBV12-4 and TRBJ1-1; maybe TRBD1 (6 bases). The TCR sequence derives from a human donor with pleural tuberculosis. The CDR3 loop reads CASSLGQMGEAFF. DNA of the CDR3: TGTGCCAGCAGCCTCGGACAGATGGGTGAAGCTTTCTTT.